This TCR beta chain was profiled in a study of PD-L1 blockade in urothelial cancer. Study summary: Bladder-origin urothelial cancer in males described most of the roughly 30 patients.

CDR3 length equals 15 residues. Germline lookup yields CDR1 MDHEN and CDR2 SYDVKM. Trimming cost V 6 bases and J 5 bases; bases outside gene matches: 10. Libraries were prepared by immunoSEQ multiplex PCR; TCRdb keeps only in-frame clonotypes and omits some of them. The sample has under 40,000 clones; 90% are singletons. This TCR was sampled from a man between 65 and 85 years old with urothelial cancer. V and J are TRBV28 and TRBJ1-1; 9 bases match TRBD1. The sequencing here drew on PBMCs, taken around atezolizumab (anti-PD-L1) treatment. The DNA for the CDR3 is TGTGCCAGCAGGGGACAGGGTATACTTTGGACTGAAGCTTTCTTT. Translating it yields CASRGQGILWTEAFF.